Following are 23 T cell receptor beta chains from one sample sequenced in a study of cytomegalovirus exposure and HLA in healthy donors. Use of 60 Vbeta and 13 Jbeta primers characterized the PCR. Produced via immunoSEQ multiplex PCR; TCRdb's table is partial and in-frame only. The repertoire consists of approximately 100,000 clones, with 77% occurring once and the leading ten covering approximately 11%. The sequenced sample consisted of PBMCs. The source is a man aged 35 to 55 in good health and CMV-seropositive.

The CDR3 sequence: CASSQGQVTDTQYF. In DNA form, the CDR3 reads TGCGCCAGCAGCCAGGGACAGGTGACAGATACGCAGTATTTT. This chain connects TRBV4-1 to TRBJ2-3; TRBD1 aligns across 8 bases. Germline-derived CDR1 and CDR2 are MGHRA and YSYEKL. The CDR3 is made up of 14 amino acids. V lost 3 bases, J lost 3 bases, and 2 bases stayed unmatched.

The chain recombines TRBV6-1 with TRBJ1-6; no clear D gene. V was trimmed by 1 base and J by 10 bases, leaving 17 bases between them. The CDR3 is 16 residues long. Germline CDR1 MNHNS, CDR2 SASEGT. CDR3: CASSEGPYTDWSPLHF. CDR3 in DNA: TGTGCCAGCAGTGAAGGACCTTATACCGACTGGTCACCCCTCCACTTT.

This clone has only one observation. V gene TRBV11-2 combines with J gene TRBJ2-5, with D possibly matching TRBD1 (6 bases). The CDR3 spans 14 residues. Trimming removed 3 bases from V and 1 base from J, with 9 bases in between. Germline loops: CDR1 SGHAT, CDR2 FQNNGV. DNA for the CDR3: TGTGCCAGCAGCTTTGGGGGCCTCCAAGAGACCCAGTACTTC. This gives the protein CASSFGGLQETQYF. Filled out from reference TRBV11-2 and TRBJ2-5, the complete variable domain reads EAGVAQSPRYKIIEKRQSVAFWCNPISGHATLYWYQQILGQGPKLLIQFQNNGVVDDSQLPKDRFSAERLKGVDSTLKIQPAKLEDSAVYLCASSFGGLQETQYFGPGTRLLVL.

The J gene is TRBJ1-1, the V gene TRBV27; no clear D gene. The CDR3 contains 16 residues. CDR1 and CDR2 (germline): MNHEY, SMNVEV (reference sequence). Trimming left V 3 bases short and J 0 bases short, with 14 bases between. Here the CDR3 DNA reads TGTGCCAGCAGTTTTAATTTCGCAGCGATGAACACTGAAGCTTTCTTT. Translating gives CASSFNFAAMNTEAFF.

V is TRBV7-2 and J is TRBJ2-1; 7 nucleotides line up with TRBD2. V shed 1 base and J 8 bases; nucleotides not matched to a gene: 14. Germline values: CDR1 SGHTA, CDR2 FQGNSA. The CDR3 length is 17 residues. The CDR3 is CASSLEESSGYGDEQFF. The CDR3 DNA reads TGTGCCAGCAGCTTAGAGGAGAGTAGCGGGTATGGGGATGAGCAGTTCTTC.

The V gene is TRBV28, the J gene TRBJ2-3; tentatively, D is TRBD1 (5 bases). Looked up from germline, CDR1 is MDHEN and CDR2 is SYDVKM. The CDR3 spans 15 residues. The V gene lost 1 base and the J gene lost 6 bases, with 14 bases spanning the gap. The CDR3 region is CASSLFGQGADTQYF. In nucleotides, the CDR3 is TGTGCCAGCAGTTTATTTGGGCAAGGGGCGGATACGCAGTATTTT.

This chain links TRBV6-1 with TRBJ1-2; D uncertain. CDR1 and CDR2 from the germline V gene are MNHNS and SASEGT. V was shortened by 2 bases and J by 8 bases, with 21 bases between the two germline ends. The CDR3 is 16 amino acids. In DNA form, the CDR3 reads TGTGCCAGCAGTGAAATCCTTAGGTTGGCAGGCTGGGGCTACACCTTC. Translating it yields CASSEILRLAGWGYTF.

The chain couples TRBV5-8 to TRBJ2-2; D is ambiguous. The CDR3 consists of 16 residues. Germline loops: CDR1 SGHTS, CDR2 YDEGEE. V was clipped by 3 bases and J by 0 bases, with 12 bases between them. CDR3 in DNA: TGTGCCAGCAGCTGGCCCCGTGTCGCGAACACCGGGGAGCTGTTTTTT. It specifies CASSWPRVANTGELFF.

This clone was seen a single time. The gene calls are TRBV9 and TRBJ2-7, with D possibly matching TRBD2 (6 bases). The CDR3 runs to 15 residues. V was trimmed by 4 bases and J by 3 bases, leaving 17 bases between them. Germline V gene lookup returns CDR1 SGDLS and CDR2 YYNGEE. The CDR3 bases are TGTGCCAGCAGCAGGGACTTCGGAGGACTCTACGAGCAGTACTTC. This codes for CASSRDFGGLYEQYF.

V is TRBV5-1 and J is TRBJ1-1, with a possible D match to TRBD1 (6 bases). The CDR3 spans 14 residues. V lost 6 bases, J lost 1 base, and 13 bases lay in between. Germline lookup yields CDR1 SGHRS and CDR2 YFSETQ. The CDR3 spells CASTQGITNTEAFF. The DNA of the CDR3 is TGCGCCAGCACGCAGGGGATTACGAACACTGAAGCTTTCTTT.

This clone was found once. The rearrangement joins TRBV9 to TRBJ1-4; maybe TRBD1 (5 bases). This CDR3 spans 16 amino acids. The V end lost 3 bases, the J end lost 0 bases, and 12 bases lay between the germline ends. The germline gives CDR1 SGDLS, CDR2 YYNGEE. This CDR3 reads CASSGGVRATNEKLFF. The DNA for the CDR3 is TGTGCCAGCAGCGGGGGGGTTCGTGCAACTAATGAAAAACTGTTTTTT.

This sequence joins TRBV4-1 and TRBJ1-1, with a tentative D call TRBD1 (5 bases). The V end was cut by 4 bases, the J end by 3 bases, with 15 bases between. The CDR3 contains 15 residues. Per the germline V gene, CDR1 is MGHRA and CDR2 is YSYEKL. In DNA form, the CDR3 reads TGCGCCAGCAGCCCCTCTCGGGGGGGTTACACTGAAGCTTTCTTT. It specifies CASSPSRGGYTEAFF.

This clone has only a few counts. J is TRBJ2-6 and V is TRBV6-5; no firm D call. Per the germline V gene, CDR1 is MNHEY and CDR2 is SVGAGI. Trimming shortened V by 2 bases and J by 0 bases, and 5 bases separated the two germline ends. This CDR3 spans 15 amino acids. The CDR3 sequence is CASSYDTSGANVLTF. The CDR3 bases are TGTGCCAGCAGTTACGACACCTCTGGGGCCAACGTCCTGACTTTC.

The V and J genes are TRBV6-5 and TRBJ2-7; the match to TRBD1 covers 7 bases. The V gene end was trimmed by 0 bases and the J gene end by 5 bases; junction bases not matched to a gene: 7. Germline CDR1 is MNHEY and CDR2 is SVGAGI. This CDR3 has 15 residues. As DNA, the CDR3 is TGTGCCAGCAGTTACTCTACAGGGGCGGTCAACGAGCAGTACTTC. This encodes CASSYSTGAVNEQYF.

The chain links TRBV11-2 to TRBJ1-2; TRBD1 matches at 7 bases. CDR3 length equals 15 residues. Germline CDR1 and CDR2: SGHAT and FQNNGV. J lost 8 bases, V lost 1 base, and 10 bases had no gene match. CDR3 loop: CASSLAGTAIRGYTF. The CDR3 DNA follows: TGTGCCAGCAGCTTAGCGGGGACAGCGATTCGGGGCTACACCTTC.

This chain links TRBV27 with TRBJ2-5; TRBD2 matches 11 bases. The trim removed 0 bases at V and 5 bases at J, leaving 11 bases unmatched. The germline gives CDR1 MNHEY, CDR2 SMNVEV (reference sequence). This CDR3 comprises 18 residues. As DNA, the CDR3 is TGTGCCAGCAGTTTATCCTTAACTAGCGGGGGAATTCCGGAGACCCAGTACTTC. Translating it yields CASSLSLTSGGIPETQYF.

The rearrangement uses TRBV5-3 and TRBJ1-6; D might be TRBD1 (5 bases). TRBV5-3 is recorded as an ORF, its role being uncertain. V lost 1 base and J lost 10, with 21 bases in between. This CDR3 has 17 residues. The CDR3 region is CARSLSLSGGLRSPLHF. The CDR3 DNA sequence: TGTGCCAGAAGCTTGTCGCTTTCGGGGGGTTTGAGGTCACCCCTCCACTTT.

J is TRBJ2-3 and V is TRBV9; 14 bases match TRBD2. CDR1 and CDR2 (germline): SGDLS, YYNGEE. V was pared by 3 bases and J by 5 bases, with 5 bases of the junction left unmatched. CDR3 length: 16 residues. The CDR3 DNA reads TGTGCCAGCAGCGGAACCGGGACTAGCGGGGGAGATACGCAGTATTTT. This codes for CASSGTGTSGGDTQYF.

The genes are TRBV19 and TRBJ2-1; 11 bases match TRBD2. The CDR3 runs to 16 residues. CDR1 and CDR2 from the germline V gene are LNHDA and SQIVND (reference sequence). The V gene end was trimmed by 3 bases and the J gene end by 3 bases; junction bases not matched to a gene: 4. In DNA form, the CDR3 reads TGTGCCAGTAGTATCTCGGGACTAGCGGACTACAATGAGCAGTTCTTC. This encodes CASSISGLADYNEQFF.

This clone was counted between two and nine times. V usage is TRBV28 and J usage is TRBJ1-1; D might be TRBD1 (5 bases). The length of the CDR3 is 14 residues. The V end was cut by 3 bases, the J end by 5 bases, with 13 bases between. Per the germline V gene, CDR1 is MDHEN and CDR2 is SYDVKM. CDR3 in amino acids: CASSFFAGGTEAFF. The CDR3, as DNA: TGTGCCAGCAGTTTTTTCGCGGGGGGGACTGAAGCTTTCTTT.

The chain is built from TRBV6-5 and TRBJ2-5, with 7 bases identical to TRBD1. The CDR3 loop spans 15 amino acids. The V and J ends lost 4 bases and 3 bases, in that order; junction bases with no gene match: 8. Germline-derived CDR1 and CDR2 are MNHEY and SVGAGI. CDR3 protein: CASSFSQGTKETQYF. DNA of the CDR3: TGTGCCAGCAGTTTCTCACAGGGGACCAAAGAGACCCAGTACTTC.

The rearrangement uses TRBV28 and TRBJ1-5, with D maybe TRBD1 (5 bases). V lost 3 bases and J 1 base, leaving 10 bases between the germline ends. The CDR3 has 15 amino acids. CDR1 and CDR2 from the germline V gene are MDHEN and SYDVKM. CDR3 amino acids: CASSFAGTSNQPQHF. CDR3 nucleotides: TGTGCCAGCAGTTTCGCGGGGACGAGCAATCAGCCCCAGCATTTT.

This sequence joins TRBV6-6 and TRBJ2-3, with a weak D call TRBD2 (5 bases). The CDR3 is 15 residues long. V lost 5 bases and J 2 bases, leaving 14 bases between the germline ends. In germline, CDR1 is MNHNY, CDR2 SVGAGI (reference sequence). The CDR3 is CASSPRGRNTDTQYF. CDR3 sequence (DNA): TGTGCCAGCAGTCCCCGCGGGCGAAACACAGATACGCAGTATTTT.